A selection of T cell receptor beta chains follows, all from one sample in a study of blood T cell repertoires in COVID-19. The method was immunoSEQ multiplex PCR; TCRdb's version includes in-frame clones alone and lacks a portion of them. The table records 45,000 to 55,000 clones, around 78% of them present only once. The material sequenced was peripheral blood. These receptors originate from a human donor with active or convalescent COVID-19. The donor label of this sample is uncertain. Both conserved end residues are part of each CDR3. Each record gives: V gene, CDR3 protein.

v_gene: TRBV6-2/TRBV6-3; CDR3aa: CASSSSSGWSPLYEQYF
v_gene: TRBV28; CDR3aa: CASSPPSGRAGETQYF
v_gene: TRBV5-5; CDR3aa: CASSLDLAGPYEQYF
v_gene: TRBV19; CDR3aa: CASSIQEGGAYTF
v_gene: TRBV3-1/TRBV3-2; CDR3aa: CASSQGTGSYNEQFF
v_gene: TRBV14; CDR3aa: CASSPSGGQGYEQYF
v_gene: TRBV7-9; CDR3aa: CASSQTSGRGPTGELFF
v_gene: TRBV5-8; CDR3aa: CASSLSGFPGNTIYF
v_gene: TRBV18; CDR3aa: CASSPGTGTYEQYF
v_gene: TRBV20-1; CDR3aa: CSALSGYEQYF
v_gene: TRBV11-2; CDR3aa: CASSKNGGANTGELFF
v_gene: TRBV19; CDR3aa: CASSSGSYNEQFF
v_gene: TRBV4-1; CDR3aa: CASSQDGGVSPLHF
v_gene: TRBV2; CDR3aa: CASSGGLGSPYEQYF
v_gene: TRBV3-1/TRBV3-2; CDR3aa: CASRKAPGLARDTQYF
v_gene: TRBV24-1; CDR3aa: CATSDLTGGGETQYF
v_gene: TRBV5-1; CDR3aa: CASSRGDYNEQFF
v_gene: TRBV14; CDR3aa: CASSQGDGYTF
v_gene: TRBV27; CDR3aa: CASRGGGSTSTDTQYF
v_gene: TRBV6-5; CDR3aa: CASTPLANNEQFF
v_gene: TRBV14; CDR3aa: CASSPYSYEQYF
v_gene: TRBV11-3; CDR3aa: CASSLNRVNTGELFF
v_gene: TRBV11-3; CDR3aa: CASSRGLAGGGYNEQFF
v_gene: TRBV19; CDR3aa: CASSQGRGNTIYF
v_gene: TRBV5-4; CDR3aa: CASSRGQEETQYF
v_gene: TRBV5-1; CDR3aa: CASSFTGQEGNNEQFF
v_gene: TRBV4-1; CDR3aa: CASSLRPGGTFYLSGIGELFF
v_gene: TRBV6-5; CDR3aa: CASSQTGAATNEQFF
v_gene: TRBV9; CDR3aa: CASSVARRVCGEKLFF
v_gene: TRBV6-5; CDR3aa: CASSYYPRGGDTEAFF
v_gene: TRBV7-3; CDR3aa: CASSLTAAGELFF
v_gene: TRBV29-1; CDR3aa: CSGNRGPGTEAFF
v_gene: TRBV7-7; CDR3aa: CASSPGLARDNEQFF
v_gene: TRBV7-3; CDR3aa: CASSSNPRDRGSPEQYF
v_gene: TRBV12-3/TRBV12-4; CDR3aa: CASTGRNTGELFF
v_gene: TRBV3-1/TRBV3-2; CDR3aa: CASSQQGGQLNTEAFF
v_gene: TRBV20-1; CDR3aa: CSARQDAGYTF
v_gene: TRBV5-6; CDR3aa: CASSLGVGLAYEQYF
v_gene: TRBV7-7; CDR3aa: CASSLGREAYTGELFF
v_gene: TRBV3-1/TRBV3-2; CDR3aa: CASSLPTSGSYEQFF
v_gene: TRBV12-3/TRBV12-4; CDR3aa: CASRAPGIYGYTF
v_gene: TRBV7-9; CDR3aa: CASNPSGRGTYNEQFF